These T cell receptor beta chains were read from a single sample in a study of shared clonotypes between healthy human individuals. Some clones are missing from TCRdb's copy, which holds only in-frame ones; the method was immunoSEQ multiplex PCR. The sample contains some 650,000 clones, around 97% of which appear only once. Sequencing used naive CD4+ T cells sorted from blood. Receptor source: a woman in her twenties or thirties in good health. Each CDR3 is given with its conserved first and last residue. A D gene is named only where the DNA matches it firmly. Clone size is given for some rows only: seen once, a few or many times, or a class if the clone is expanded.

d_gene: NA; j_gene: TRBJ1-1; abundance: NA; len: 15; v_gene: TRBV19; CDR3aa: CASRDGPGMNTEAFF; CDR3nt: TGTGCCAGTAGGGACGGCCCGGGGATGAACACTGAAGCTTTCTTT
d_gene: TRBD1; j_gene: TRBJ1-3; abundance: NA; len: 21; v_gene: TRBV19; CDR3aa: CASRLFRDRGSNPSSGNTIYF; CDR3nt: TGTGCCAGTAGACTTTTCCGGGACAGGGGGTCCAATCCTTCCTCTGGAAACACCATATATTTT
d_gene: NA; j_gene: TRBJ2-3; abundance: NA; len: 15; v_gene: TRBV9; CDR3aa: CASSVGADRTDTQYF; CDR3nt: TGTGCCAGCAGCGTAGGAGCGGACCGCACAGATACGCAGTATTTT
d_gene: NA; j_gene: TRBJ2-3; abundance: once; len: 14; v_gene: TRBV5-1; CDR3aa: CASSLSRPTDTQYF; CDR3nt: TGCGCCAGCAGCTTATCCAGACCCACAGATACGCAGTATTTT
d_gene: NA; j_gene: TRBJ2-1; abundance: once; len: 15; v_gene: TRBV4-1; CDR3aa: CASSQDRSSYNEQFF; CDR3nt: TGCGCCAGCAGCCAAGACAGGAGCTCCTACAATGAGCAGTTCTTC
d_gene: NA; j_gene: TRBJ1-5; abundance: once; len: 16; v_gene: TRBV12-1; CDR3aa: CASSFGRFYSNQPQHF; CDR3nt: TGTGCCAGCAGCTTTGGTCGGTTCTATAGCAATCAGCCCCAGCATTTT
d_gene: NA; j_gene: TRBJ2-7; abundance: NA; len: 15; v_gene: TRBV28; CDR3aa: CASSLPSTGKHEQYF; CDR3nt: TGTGCCAGCAGTTTACCCTCTACAGGGAAGCACGAGCAGTACTTC
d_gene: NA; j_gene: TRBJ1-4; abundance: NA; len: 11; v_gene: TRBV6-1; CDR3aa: CASRRSEKLFF; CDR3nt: TGTGCCAGCAGAAGGTCAGAAAAACTGTTTTTT
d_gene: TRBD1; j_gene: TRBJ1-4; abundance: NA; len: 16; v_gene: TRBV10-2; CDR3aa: CASREMQGARWEKLFF; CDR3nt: TGCGCCAGCAGAGAAATGCAGGGGGCAAGGTGGGAAAAACTGTTTTTT
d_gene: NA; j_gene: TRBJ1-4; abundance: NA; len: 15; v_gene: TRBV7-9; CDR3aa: CASSLRQAPNEKLFF; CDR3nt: TGTGCCAGCAGCTTACGACAGGCCCCTAATGAAAAACTGTTTTTT
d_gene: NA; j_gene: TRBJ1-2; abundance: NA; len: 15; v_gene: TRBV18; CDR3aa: CASSPPPPPANGYTF; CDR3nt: TGTGCCAGCTCACCACCTCCTCCTCCGGCAAACGGCTACACCTTC
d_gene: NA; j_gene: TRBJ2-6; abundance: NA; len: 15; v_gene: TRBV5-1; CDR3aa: CASSKQGSGANVLTF; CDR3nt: TGCGCCAGCAGCAAACAGGGTTCCGGGGCCAACGTCCTGACTTTC
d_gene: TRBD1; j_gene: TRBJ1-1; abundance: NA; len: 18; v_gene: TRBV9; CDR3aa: CASSGPLEETGGRAEAFF; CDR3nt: TGTGCCAGCAGCGGACCGCTTGAAGAGACAGGGGGTAGGGCTGAAGCTTTCTTT
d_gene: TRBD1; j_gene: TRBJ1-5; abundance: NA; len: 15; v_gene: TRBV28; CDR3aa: CASRDRAGIGQPQHF; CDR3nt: TGTGCCAGCAGGGACAGGGCAGGTATAGGCCAGCCCCAGCATTTT
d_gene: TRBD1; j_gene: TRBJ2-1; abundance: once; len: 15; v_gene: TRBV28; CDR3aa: CASSSPGQGDNEQFF; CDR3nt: TGTGCCAGCAGTTCTCCGGGACAGGGAGACAATGAGCAGTTCTTC
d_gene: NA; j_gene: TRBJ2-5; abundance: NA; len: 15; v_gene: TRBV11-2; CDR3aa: CASSLPGRRPETQYF; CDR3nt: TGTGCCAGCAGCCTCCCAGGGAGACGTCCTGAGACCCAGTACTTC
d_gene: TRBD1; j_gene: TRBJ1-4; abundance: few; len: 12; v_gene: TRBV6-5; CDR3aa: CASSWTGEKLFF; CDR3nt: TGTGCCAGCAGTTGGACAGGTGAAAAACTGTTTTTT
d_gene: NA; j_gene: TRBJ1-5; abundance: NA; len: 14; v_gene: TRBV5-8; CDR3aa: CASTSEISNQPQHF; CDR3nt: TGTGCCAGCACCAGCGAAATAAGCAATCAGCCCCAGCATTTT
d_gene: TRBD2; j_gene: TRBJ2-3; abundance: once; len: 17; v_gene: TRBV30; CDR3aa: CAWSAVMWERDTDTQYF; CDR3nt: TGTGCCTGGAGTGCCGTAATGTGGGAGCGGGACACAGATACGCAGTATTTT
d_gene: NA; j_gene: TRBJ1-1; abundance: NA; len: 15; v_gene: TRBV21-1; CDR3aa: CASTSKGGENTEAFF; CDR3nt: TGTGCCAGCACTTCGAAGGGGGGGGAGAACACTGAAGCTTTCTTT
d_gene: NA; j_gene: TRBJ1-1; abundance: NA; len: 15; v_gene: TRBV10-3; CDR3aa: CAISESNPVNTEAFF; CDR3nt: TGTGCCATCAGTGAGTCGAATCCAGTGAACACTGAAGCTTTCTTT
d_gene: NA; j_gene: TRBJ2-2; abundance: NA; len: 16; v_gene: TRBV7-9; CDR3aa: CASSFHADPNTGELFF; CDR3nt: TGTGCCAGCAGCTTTCACGCCGACCCAAACACCGGGGAGCTGTTTTTT
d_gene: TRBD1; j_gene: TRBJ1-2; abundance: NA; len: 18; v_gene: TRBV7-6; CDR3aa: CASSLGRDRGSLGDGYTF; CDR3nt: TGTGCCAGCAGCTTAGGGCGGGACAGGGGTTCTCTAGGGGATGGCTACACCTTC
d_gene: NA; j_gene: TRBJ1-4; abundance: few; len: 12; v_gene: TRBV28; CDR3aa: CASKAGAGGLFF; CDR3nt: TGTGCCAGCAAAGCCGGGGCTGGGGGACTGTTTTTT
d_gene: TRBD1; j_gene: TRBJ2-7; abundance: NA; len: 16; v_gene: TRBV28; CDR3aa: CASSRTGAIDTYEQYF; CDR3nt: TGTGCCAGCAGCCGCACAGGGGCCATCGATACCTACGAGCAGTACTTC
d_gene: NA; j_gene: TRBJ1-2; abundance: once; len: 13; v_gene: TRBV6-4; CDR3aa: CASSDSSGYGYTF; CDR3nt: TGTGCCAGCAGTGACTCCTCCGGTTATGGCTACACCTTC
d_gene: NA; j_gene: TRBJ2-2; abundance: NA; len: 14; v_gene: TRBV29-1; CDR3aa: CSVCRTAGTGELFF; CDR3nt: TGCAGCGTTTGCAGGACGGCCGGCACCGGGGAGCTGTTTTTT
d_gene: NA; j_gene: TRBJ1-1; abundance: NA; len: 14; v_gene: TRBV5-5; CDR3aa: CASSLKLTNTEAFF; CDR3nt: TGTGCCAGCAGCTTGAAGCTGACGAACACTGAAGCTTTCTTT
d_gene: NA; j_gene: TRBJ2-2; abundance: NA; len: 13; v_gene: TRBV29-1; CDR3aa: CSVEGPNTGELFF; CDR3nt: TGCAGCGTTGAAGGTCCGAACACCGGGGAGCTGTTTTTT
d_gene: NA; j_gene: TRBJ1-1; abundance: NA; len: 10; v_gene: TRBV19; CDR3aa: CASKGAEAFF; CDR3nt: TGTGCCAGTAAAGGGGCAGAAGCTTTCTTT
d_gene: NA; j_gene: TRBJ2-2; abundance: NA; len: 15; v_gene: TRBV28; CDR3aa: CASSQGFANTGELFF; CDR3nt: TGTGCCAGCAGTCAGGGGTTCGCGAACACCGGGGAGCTGTTTTTT
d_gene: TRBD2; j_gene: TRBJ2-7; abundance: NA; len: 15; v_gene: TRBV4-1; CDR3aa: CASSQILAGEFEQYF; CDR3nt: TGCGCCAGCAGCCAAATACTAGCGGGAGAGTTCGAGCAGTACTTC
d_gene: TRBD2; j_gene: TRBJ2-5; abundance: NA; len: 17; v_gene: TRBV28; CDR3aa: CASSLGLAVLYQETQYF; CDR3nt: TGTGCCAGCAGTTTAGGACTAGCGGTACTATACCAAGAGACCCAGTACTTC
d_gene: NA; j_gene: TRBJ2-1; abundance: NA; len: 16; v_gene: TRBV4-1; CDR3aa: CASSQEVGGNHNEQFF; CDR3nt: TGCGCCAGCAGCCAGGAGGTTGGTGGGAACCACAATGAGCAGTTCTTC
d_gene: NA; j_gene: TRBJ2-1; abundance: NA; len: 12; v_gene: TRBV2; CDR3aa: CASTEGGDEQFF; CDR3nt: TGTGCCAGCACCGAGGGGGGGGATGAGCAGTTCTTC
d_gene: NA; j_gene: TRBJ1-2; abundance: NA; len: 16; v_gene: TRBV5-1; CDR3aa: CASSLLGANIDYGYTF; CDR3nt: TGCGCCAGCAGCTTGTTGGGCGCCAATATCGACTATGGCTACACCTTC
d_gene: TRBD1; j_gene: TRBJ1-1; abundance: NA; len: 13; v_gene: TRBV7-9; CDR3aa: CASSATGATEAFF; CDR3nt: TGTGCCAGCAGCGCGACAGGGGCGACTGAAGCTTTCTTT
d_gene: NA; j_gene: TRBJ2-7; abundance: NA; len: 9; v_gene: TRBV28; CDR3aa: CASPRHSYF; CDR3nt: TGTGCCAGCCCGCGACATTCATACTTC
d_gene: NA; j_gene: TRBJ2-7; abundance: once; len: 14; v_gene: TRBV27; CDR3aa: CASRPDQVPGEQYF; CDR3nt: TGTGCCAGCAGGCCAGATCAGGTGCCGGGGGAGCAGTACTTC
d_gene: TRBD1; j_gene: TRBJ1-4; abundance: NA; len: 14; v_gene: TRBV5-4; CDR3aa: CASSRGQWGEKLFF; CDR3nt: TGTGCCAGCAGCCGGGGACAGTGGGGGGAAAAACTGTTTTTT
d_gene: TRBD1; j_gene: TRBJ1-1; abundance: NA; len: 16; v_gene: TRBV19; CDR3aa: CASTTGVGLWGTEAFF; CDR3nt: TGTGCCAGTACGACAGGGGTGGGCCTGTGGGGCACTGAAGCTTTCTTT
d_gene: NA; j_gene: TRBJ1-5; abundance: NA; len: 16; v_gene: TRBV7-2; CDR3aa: CASSLGPHTEDQPQHF; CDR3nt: TGTGCCAGCAGCTTAGGCCCTCACACGGAGGATCAGCCCCAGCATTTT
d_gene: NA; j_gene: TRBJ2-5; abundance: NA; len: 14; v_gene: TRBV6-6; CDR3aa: CASSLPGGVETQYF; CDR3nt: TGTGCCAGTAGCTTGCCAGGGGGGGTCGAGACCCAGTACTTC